One and the same sample provided the 31 T cell receptor beta chains below, sequenced in a study of T cells in Graves' hyperthyroidism and ophthalmopathy. The source material, RNA transcripts, was used to amplify TCR beta CDR3 regions. First-round RT-PCR targeting the TCR CDR3 was performed with the HTBI primer set. TCRdb re-called the multiplex PCR reads with MiXCR, one entry per CDR3 protein. The sample consists of about 640,000 distinct CDR3 sequences, more than 20% of them appearing once. The source material was blood. The receptors stem from a man aged 25-40 years with Graves' ophthalmopathy.

The sample holds many counts of this clonotype. This chain connects TRBV12-3 or TRBV12-4 to TRBJ2-3; D gene unclear. CDR3 length: 17 residues. V dropped 3 bases and J dropped 4 bases, with 20 bases sitting between them. The CDR3 region has the DNA TGTGCCAGCAGTTTGATATTGTCCCGACATATTGCAGATACGCAGTATTTT. It translates to CASSLILSRHIADTQYF.

The rearrangement links TRBV28 to TRBJ2-1; TRBD2 aligns across 9 bases. Germline V gene sequence: CDR1 MDHEN, CDR2 SYDVKM. Trimming removed 5 bases from V and 4 bases from J; junction bases left unmatched: 21. The CDR3 consists of 20 residues. Here the CDR3 reads CASSIGDDFSGTSLYNEQFF. The DNA for the CDR3 is TGTGCCAGCAGTATTGGGGACGACTTCTCCGGGACTAGCTTATACAATGAGCAGTTCTTC.

J is TRBJ2-7 and V is TRBV12-3 or TRBV12-4; 7 bases are shared with TRBD1. The CDR3 is made up of 14 amino acids. J lost 5 bases, V lost 5 bases, and 9 bases had no gene match. The CDR3 loop reads CASSHGRGGHEQYF. DNA for the CDR3: TGTGCCAGCAGTCATGGTAGAGGGGGCCACGAGCAGTACTTC.

This clonotype was observed many times. The CDR3 region is CASSLGRVKGAYQPQHF. The CDR3 DNA sequence: TGTGCCAGCAGTTTAGGCAGGGTAAAGGGGGCCTATCAGCCCCAGCATTTT. This chain uses TRBV28 with TRBJ1-5, with TRBD1 matching over 7 bases. The CDR3 is 17 residues long. Germline-derived CDR1 and CDR2 are MDHEN and SYDVKM. Trimming cost V 2 bases and J 5 bases; bases outside gene matches: 12.

The chain's CDR3 is CATSFPGLFGGQYF. CDR3 bases: TGTGCCACCAGCTTCCCGGGACTCTTCGGGGGGCAGTACTTC. The rearrangement joins TRBV24-1 to TRBJ2-7, with a weak D call TRBD2 (6 bases). Germline V gene sequence: CDR1 KGHDR, CDR2 SFDVKD. There are 14 residues in the CDR3. Trimming removed 7 bases from V and 9 bases from J, with 21 bases in between.

This clonotype was recorded at least ten times. This chain joins TRBV12-3 or TRBV12-4 and TRBJ2-7; the D gene is possibly TRBD2 (5 bases). Trimming stripped 1 base from V and 4 bases from J, with 14 bases between. The CDR3 runs to 15 residues. CDR3 sequence: CASSLGDRGIYEQYF. As DNA, the CDR3 is TGTGCCAGCAGTTTAGGAGACCGGGGAATATACGAGCAGTACTTC.

The chain couples TRBV15 to TRBJ2-3; D ambiguous. V lost 3 bases, J lost 6 bases, and 10 bases lay in between. This CDR3 is 13 amino acids long. CDR1 is LNHNV, CDR2 YYDKDF, per germline (reference sequence). CDR3 DNA sequence: TGTGCCACCAGCAGCCTACCACAGGATACGCAGTATTTT. This translates into CATSSLPQDTQYF.

This clonotype was seen only once. CDR3 sequence reads: CASKTVSYEQYF. The CDR3 nucleotides are TGTGCCAGTAAGACGGTATCCTACGAGCAGTACTTC. The rearrangement uses TRBV2 and TRBJ2-7; D remains ambiguous. Germline V gene sequence: CDR1 SNHLY, CDR2 FYNNEI. The CDR3 length is 12 residues. V was trimmed by 9 bases and J by 1 base, leaving 10 bases between them. Combining the CDR3 with reference TRBV2 and TRBJ2-7 gives the whole variable domain EPEVTQTPSHQVTQMGQEVILRCVPISNHLYFYWYRQILGQKVEFLVSFYNNEISEKSEIFDDQFSVERPDGSNFTLKIRSTKLEDSAMYFCASKTVSYEQYFGPGTRLTVT.

Comment on this clonotype: It may be a read error: a sequence one base away is much more abundant. J is TRBJ2-2 and V is TRBV19; tentative D call: TRBD2 (5 bases). The germline gives CDR1 LNHDA, CDR2 SQIVND (reference sequence). The CDR3 loop spans 12 amino acids. For the CDR3, the DNA is TGTGCCAGTAGTACCACCACCGGGGAGCTGTCTTTT. Its translation is CASSTTTGELSF.

The chain carries TRBV28 and TRBJ1-5; D is perhaps TRBD1 (5 bases). V was trimmed by 0 bases and J by 3 bases, leaving 6 bases between them. The CDR3 is 14 residues long. CDR1 and CDR2 from the germline V gene are MDHEN and SYDVKM. The CDR3 DNA reads TGTGCCAGCAGTTTATGGGGGACCAATCAGCCCCAGCATTTT. This codes for CASSLWGTNQPQHF. Full variable domain (outside the CDR3, taken from reference TRBV28 and TRBJ1-5): DVKVTQSSRYLVKRTGEKVFLECVQDMDHENMFWYRQDPGLGLRLIYFSYDVKMKEKGDIPEGYSVSREKKERFSLILESASTNQTSMYLCASSLWGTNQPQHFGDGTRLSIL.

This clonotype was seen a few times. The chain is built from TRBV5-6 and TRBJ1-4; 7 bases are a match to TRBD1. The germline CDR1 and CDR2 sequences are SGHDT and YYEEEE. Trimming at V came to 2 bases and at J to 4 bases, leaving 5 bases not matched to a gene. This CDR3 has 15 residues. The CDR3 nucleotides read TGTGCCAGCAGCTTCACAGGGGCCCTTAATGAAAAACTGTTTTTT. Translated, it gives CASSFTGALNEKLFF.

This clonotype was observed a few times. The V call is TRBV28, the J call TRBJ1-1, with D possibly being TRBD1 (6 bases). The CDR3 is made up of 16 amino acids. Trimming stripped 2 bases from V and 3 bases from J, with 16 bases between. Looked up from germline, CDR1 is MDHEN and CDR2 is SYDVKM. In DNA form, the CDR3 reads TGTGCCAGCAGTTTACCCGGGGGCGCGGGGGACACTGAAGCTTTCTTT. Its translation: CASSLPGGAGDTEAFF.

The V call is TRBV7-2, the J call TRBJ2-1; D unresolved. The CDR3 runs to 11 residues. Germline CDR1 is SGHTA and CDR2 is FQGNSA. V was clipped by 8 bases and J by 9 bases, with 11 bases between them. CDR3 coding DNA: TGTGCCAGCGGCCCATATCCTGAGCAGTTCTTC. Translating it yields CASGPYPEQFF.

The gene calls are TRBV28 and TRBJ2-5; no firm D call. From germline, CDR1 is MDHEN and CDR2 SYDVKM. CDR3 size: 13 residues. The V end lost 10 bases, the J end lost 3 bases, and 15 bases lay between the germline ends. The CDR3 loop is CATLKELKETQYF. The CDR3 DNA is TGTGCCACCCTAAAGGAGTTAAAAGAGACCCAGTACTTC.

This clonotype was seen more than once but under ten times. V gene TRBV5-5 combines with J gene TRBJ2-3, with 8 bases that match TRBD2. Trimming at V came to 7 bases and at J to 0 bases, leaving 7 bases not matched to a gene. The CDR3 loop spans 15 amino acids. Per germline, CDR1 SGHKS and CDR2 YYEKEE (reference sequence). The CDR3 nucleotides read TGTGCCAGCGGTAAAGCGGGGGTAAGCACAGATACGCAGTATTTT. This sequence encodes CASGKAGVSTDTQYF. Full variable domain (outside the CDR3, taken from reference TRBV5-5 and TRBJ2-3): DAGVTQSPTHLIKTRGQQVTLRCSPISGHKSVSWYQQVLGQGPQFIFQYYEKEERGRGNFPDRFSARQFPNYSSELNVNALLLGDSALYLCASGKAGVSTDTQYFGPGTRLTVL.

This clonotype appeared a few times. CDR3 in amino acids: CASSPHRETSGAYNEQFF. The CDR3 bases are TGTGCCAGCAGTCCCCACAGAGAAACTAGCGGTGCCTACAATGAGCAGTTCTTC. This sequence joins TRBV28 and TRBJ2-1; 8 positions match TRBD2. The CDR3 has 18 residues. Germline-derived CDR1 and CDR2 are MDHEN and SYDVKM. V trimming: 5 bases; J trimming: 2 bases; junction bases outside the gene matches: 14.

This clonotype was picked up a small number of times. The V call is TRBV20-1, the J call TRBJ2-7; 10 bases agree with TRBD2. Per the germline V gene, CDR1 is DFQATT and CDR2 is SNEGSKA (reference sequence). V shed 7 bases and J 5 bases; nucleotides not matched to a gene: 8. This CDR3 is built from 13 residues. The CDR3: CSGGPSGGHEQYF. The CDR3 DNA is TGCAGTGGGGGGCCTAGCGGGGGCCACGAGCAGTACTTC.

This clonotype appeared many times. This chain joins TRBV7-3 and TRBJ2-1; the match to TRBD1 covers 7 bases. The CDR3 is 12 residues long. The V gene end was trimmed by 5 bases and the J gene end by 10 bases; junction bases not matched to a gene: 5. Germline CDR1 and CDR2: SGHTA and FQGTGA. The CDR3 region is CASSQPGGEQFF. CDR3 in DNA: TGTGCCAGCAGCCAGCCAGGGGGAGAGCAGTTCTTC. The full variable domain, with the rest looked up from reference TRBV7-3 and TRBJ2-1, is GAGVSQTPSNKVTEKGKYVELRCDPISGHTALYWYRQSLGQGPEFLIYFQGTGAADDSGLPNDRFFAVRPEGSVSTLKIQRTERGDSAVYLCASSQPGGEQFFGPGTRLTVL.

The rearrangement uses TRBV5-5 and TRBJ1-3, with D perhaps matching TRBD1 (6 bases). This CDR3 spans 17 amino acids. The germline V gene encodes CDR1 SGHKS and CDR2 YYEKEE (reference sequence). Trimming stripped 4 bases from V and 2 bases from J, with 19 bases between. Here the CDR3 reads CASSTRDTGFTGNTIYF. The DNA of the CDR3 is TGTGCCAGCAGCACCCGGGACACCGGCTTCACTGGAAACACCATATATTTT.

This chain joins TRBV20-1 and TRBJ2-2; 15 bases line up with TRBD2. Germline CDR1 reads DFQATT; CDR2 reads SNEGSKA (reference sequence). The CDR3 extends over 15 amino acids. V gave up 3 bases and J gave up 6 bases; unmatched junction bases: 2. For the CDR3, the DNA is TGCAGTGCTAGGGGACTAGCGGGAGGTTCCGGGGAGCTGTTTTTT. Its translation is CSARGLAGGSGELFF.

The V and J genes are TRBV27 and TRBJ1-2; no clear D. The germline V gene encodes CDR1 MNHEY and CDR2 SMNVEV (reference sequence). V was cut by 7 bases and J by 0 bases, with 15 bases left in between. CDR3 length equals 15 residues. CDR3 region: CASKIAGHTNYGYTF. In DNA, the CDR3 is TGTGCCAGCAAGATTGCAGGCCACACTAACTATGGCTACACCTTC.

This chain connects TRBV28 to TRBJ2-1; D possibly corresponds to TRBD1 (6 bases). The CDR3 spans 15 residues. V dropped 4 bases and J dropped 9 bases, with 19 bases sitting between them. Germline V gene sequence: CDR1 MDHEN, CDR2 SYDVKM. This CDR3 reads CASSSGPGQGVEQFF. In nucleotides, the CDR3 is TGTGCCAGCAGTTCAGGTCCGGGACAAGGTGTTGAGCAGTTCTTC.

This clonotype has only a few counts. This chain links TRBV6-2 or TRBV6-3 with TRBJ2-7; maybe TRBD2 (5 bases). Trimming took 6 bases from V and 1 from J, leaving 13 bases between them. The CDR3 has 14 residues. The germline V gene encodes CDR1 MNHEY and CDR2 SVGEGT. CDR3 coding DNA: TGTGCCAGCAGCACTAGAGATTTGTCCTACGAGCAGTACTTC. Translating it yields CASSTRDLSYEQYF.

The chain joins TRBV5-1 to TRBJ2-1; weak D call: TRBD2 (6 bases). The CDR3 runs to 17 residues. Germline lookup yields CDR1 SGHRS and CDR2 YFSETQ. V was shortened by 2 bases and J by 10 bases, with 25 bases between the two germline ends. CDR3 nucleotide sequence: TGCGCCAGCAGCTTAGCGGCTTTAGCGGAAATTCATAGGGAGCAGTTCTTC. Protein: CASSLAALAEIHREQFF.

J is TRBJ2-7 and V is TRBV30, with D perhaps matching TRBD2 (7 bases). Trimming shortened V by 8 bases and J by 7 bases, and 21 bases separated the two germline ends. Germline CDR1 and CDR2: GTSNPN and SVGIG (reference sequence). The CDR3 loop spans 13 amino acids. CDR3 amino acids: CAGTLGGAQEQYF. The CDR3 coding sequence is TGTGCCGGGACCCTAGGGGGGGCTCAAGAGCAGTACTTC.

This clonotype was found a few times. The chain carries TRBV29-1 and TRBJ2-1, with D perhaps TRBD2 (6 bases). V dropped 2 bases and J dropped 9 bases, with 20 bases sitting between them. Germline assignment: CDR1 SQVTM and CDR2 ANQGSEA. The CDR3 spans 15 residues. The CDR3 is CSVEQNFGGSGEQFF. The CDR3 DNA reads as TGCAGCGTTGAACAGAACTTCGGAGGGTCGGGTGAGCAGTTCTTC.

This clonotype was counted a few times. The chain links TRBV15 to TRBJ2-5; 7 bases are a match to TRBD1. The CDR3 length is 14 residues. The ends lost 1 base at V and 4 bases at J; junction bases unmatched: 3. Looked up from germline, CDR1 is LNHNV and CDR2 is YYDKDF (reference sequence). CDR3: CATSRATGIETQYF. The CDR3 bases are TGTGCCACCAGCAGAGCGACAGGGATAGAGACCCAGTACTTC.

V usage is TRBV14 and J usage is TRBJ2-2; D gene ambiguous. The CDR3 is made up of 13 amino acids. V was shortened by 3 bases and J by 5 bases, with 7 bases between the two germline ends. CDR1 SGHDN and CDR2 FVKESK come from the germline V gene. The CDR3: CASSHSPTGELFF. The DNA for the CDR3 is TGTGCCAGCAGCCACTCCCCTACCGGGGAGCTGTTTTTT.

This chain joins TRBV5-1 and TRBJ2-7; 9 bases align to TRBD1. CDR3 length: 14 amino acids. J lost 7 bases, V lost 5 bases, and 10 bases had no gene match. Germline V gene data show CDR1 as SGHRS and CDR2 as YFSETQ. This CDR3 reads CASRPTGGAGEQYF. The DNA of the CDR3 is TGCGCCAGCAGACCTACAGGGGGCGCGGGGGAGCAGTACTTC.

This clonotype was seen repeatedly, ten times or more. The V gene is TRBV11-2, the J gene TRBJ2-3; 8 nucleotides line up with TRBD2. CDR3 length: 16 residues. Germline values: CDR1 SGHAT, CDR2 FQNNGV. Germline trimming cut 1 base from V and 5 bases from J; bases unmatched to any gene: 8. The CDR3 DNA reads as TGTGCCAGCAGCTTAGGGACTAGCAGGATAAAAGATACGCAGTATTTT. Translating it yields CASSLGTSRIKDTQYF.

In its sample, this clonotype was seen many times. V is TRBV18 and J is TRBJ1-6; D not resolved. The CDR3 is made up of 14 amino acids. V was clipped by 2 bases and J by 6 bases, with 8 bases between them. CDR1 is KGHSH and CDR2 is LQKENI in the germline V gene. The CDR3, as DNA: TGTGCCAGCTCACCAGATGGCGCTAATTCACCCCTCCACTTT. Translating it yields CASSPDGANSPLHF. The whole variable domain, remainder taken from reference TRBV18 and TRBJ1-6, is NAGVMQNPRHLVRRRGQEARLRCSPMKGHSHVYWYRQLPEEGLKFMVYLQKENIIDESGMPKERFSAEFPKEGPSILRIQQVVRGDSAAYFCASSPDGANSPLHFGNGTRLTVT.